This T cell receptor beta chain is drawn from a study of cytomegalovirus exposure and HLA in healthy donors. Clones were sequenced by immunoSEQ multiplex PCR, and TCRdb holds only the in-frame ones, with some missing. The sample has around 140,000 clones, 87% seen once. The donors belonged to the approximately 120-subject validation cohort, separate from the approximately 670-subject first cohort. With 5 bases clipped from V and 4 bases from J, the junction kept 5 bases outside the gene matches. Per the germline V gene, CDR1 is MDHEN and CDR2 is SYDVKM. The CDR3 has 14 residues. Study-wide points: Reportedly, cytomegalovirus status was diagnosed with high sensitivity and specificity. It was approximately 150 TCR beta chains that were listed as cytomegalovirus-associated.

A note on this clone: Antigen: not known.

The receptor was derived from a man in his late teens or twenties in good health and CMV-seropositive. Sequencing was carried out using PBMCs. The chain is built from TRBV28 and TRBJ2-1; TRBD1 agrees at 7 bases. Here the CDR3 reads CASSDSQGYNEQFF. In nucleotides, the CDR3 is TGTGCCAGCAGTGATTCACAGGGGTACAATGAGCAGTTCTTC.